The 14 T cell receptor beta chains listed next were all sequenced from one sample in a study of cytomegalovirus exposure and HLA in healthy donors. PCR amplification relied on 60 Vbeta primers (plus 13 Jbeta primers). Clones were read by immunoSEQ multiplex PCR, and TCRdb kept only the in-frame ones, dropping some. This table holds about 150,000 clones, around 84% found once. The specimen sequenced was PBMCs. The receptors were gathered from a man aged 50 to 59 in good health and CMV-seropositive.

This clone appeared a single time. The chain recombines TRBV9 with TRBJ2-1; 8 bases agree with TRBD1. V lost 0 bases and J lost 6; bases outside the gene matches: 8. CDR3 length: 16 amino acids. Germline CDR1 SGDLS, CDR2 YYNGEE. The CDR3 coding sequence is TGTGCCAGCAGCGTAGTCGGACAGGGCTCCAGCAATGAGCAGTTCTTC. As protein: CASSVVGQGSSNEQFF. The full variable domain, its missing parts supplied by reference TRBV9 and TRBJ2-1, is DSGVTQTPKHLITATGQRVTLRCSPRSGDLSVYWYQQSLDQGLQFLIQYYNGEERAKGNILERFSAQQFPDLHSELNLSSLELGDSALYFCASSVVGQGSSNEQFFGPGTRLTVL.

The rearrangement uses TRBV9 and TRBJ1-2; 9 positions agree with TRBD1. V lost 4 bases and J lost 4; bases outside the gene matches: 5. The V gene's germline CDR1 is SGDLS and CDR2 YYNGEE. CDR3 length: 14 residues. CDR3: CASSSDRGGYGYTF. The CDR3 DNA sequence: TGTGCCAGCAGCTCGGACAGGGGAGGCTATGGCTACACCTTC.

The chain carries TRBV5-5 and TRBJ1-1, with D perhaps matching TRBD1 (6 bases). Trimming left V 4 bases short and J 1 base short, with 17 bases between. This CDR3 is 16 amino acids long. In germline, CDR1 is SGHKS, CDR2 YYEKEE (reference sequence). Here the CDR3 reads CASSPHPGTPNTEAFF. Here the CDR3 DNA reads TGTGCCAGCAGCCCACACCCCGGGACACCGAACACTGAAGCTTTCTTT. Together with reference TRBV5-5 and TRBJ1-1, the CDR3 gives the full variable domain: DAGVTQSPTHLIKTRGQQVTLRCSPISGHKSVSWYQQVLGQGPQFIFQYYEKEERGRGNFPDRFSARQFPNYSSELNVNALLLGDSALYLCASSPHPGTPNTEAFFGQGTRLTVV.

The chain employs TRBV4-2 and TRBJ2-1; 15 positions agree with TRBD2. Germline-derived CDR1 and CDR2 are LGHNA and YNFKEQ. This CDR3 has 17 amino acids. Losses at the gene ends were 1 base for V and 6 bases for J; bases not matched to a gene: 4. The CDR3 sequence: CASSQGGGLAGGNEQFF. The CDR3 nucleotides are TGTGCCAGCAGCCAAGGGGGGGGACTAGCGGGAGGCAATGAGCAGTTCTTC.

Details on this clone: The sample contains more than one DNA sequence encoding this CDR3. V gene TRBV6-1 combines with J gene TRBJ2-2; 7 bases are shared with TRBD1. Germline CDR1 and CDR2: MNHNS and SASEGT. The junction had 2 bases not matched to a gene; V was cut back by 4 bases and J by 0 bases. The CDR3 contains 15 residues. CDR3 bases: TGTGCCAGCAGTGTCGGGACAGCGAACACCGGGGAGCTGTTTTTT. Its translation is CASSVGTANTGELFF.

J is TRBJ2-7 and V is TRBV11-1; TRBD1 matches at 9 bases. V gave up 5 bases and J gave up 0 bases; unmatched junction bases: 8. In germline, CDR1 is SGHAT, CDR2 FQDESV (reference sequence). The CDR3 is 16 amino acids. The CDR3 reads CASSLRQGVLSYEQYF. In DNA, the CDR3 is TGTGCCAGCAGCCTCAGACAGGGGGTCCTCTCCTACGAGCAGTACTTC.

This chain joins TRBV6-5 and TRBJ1-2; 9 nucleotides agree with TRBD1. The CDR3 extends over 15 amino acids. The germline gives CDR1 MNHEY, CDR2 SVGAGI. The junction had 6 bases not matched to a gene; V was cut back by 2 bases and J by 5 bases. The DNA for the CDR3 is TGTGCCAGCAGTTACCGGACAGGGGATATTTATGGCTACACCTTC. Translated, it gives CASSYRTGDIYGYTF.

The chain recombines TRBV10-1 with TRBJ1-1; perhaps TRBD1 as D (6 bases). The V and J ends lost 5 bases and 5 bases respectively, with 12 bases between them. This CDR3 is built from 13 residues. Germline assignment: CDR1 WNHNN and CDR2 SYGVQD (reference sequence). CDR3 loop: CASSPPGVTEAFF. As DNA, the CDR3 is TGCGCCAGCAGTCCGCCAGGGGTTACTGAAGCTTTCTTT.

This clone was counted a few times. The chain combines TRBV25-1 with TRBJ1-2; TRBD1 aligns across 8 bases. This CDR3 comprises 15 residues. The germline V gene has CDR1 MGHDK and CDR2 SYGVNS. Unmatched junction bases numbered 8, after V lost 2 bases and J lost 6 bases. As DNA, the CDR3 is TGTGCCAGCAGTGAAGTGGGGAGGACAGGGCATGGCTACACCTTC. It is translated as CASSEVGRTGHGYTF.

The rearrangement uses TRBV5-8 and TRBJ2-1; TRBD2 matches 8 bases. The V gene end was trimmed by 4 bases and the J gene end by 0 bases; junction bases not matched to a gene: 6. CDR3 length equals 16 residues. The germline V gene has CDR1 SGHTS and CDR2 YDEGEE. CDR3: CASSDVAGSSYNEQFF. CDR3 sequence (DNA): TGTGCCAGCAGCGATGTAGCGGGGAGCTCCTACAATGAGCAGTTCTTC.

This clone was found once. The genes are TRBV7-8 and TRBJ1-1; TRBD1 matches at 9 bases. The germline gives CDR1 SGHVS, CDR2 FQNEAQ. With V trimmed by 5 bases and J by 4 bases, 8 bases remained unmatched. This CDR3 is 15 amino acids long. The CDR3 nucleotides are TGTGCCAGCAGCGTGGGACAGGGATCTGGCACTGAAGCTTTCTTT. Translation gives CASSVGQGSGTEAFF.

The chain employs TRBV15 and TRBJ1-5; TRBD1 matches 7 bases. With V trimmed by 1 base and J by 0 bases, 15 bases remained unmatched. Germline V lookup: CDR1 LNHNV, CDR2 YYDKDF (reference sequence). The CDR3 runs 20 residues. The CDR3 here is CATSRVVGTVKFPSNQPQHF. CDR3 nucleotide sequence: TGTGCCACCAGCAGAGTGGTTGGGACAGTAAAATTTCCTAGCAATCAGCCCCAGCATTTT.

This clone was seen only a few times. CDR3 protein: CASSNYEQYF. The CDR3 nucleotides read TGTGCCAGCAGCAACTACGAGCAGTACTTC. V and J are TRBV6-1 and TRBJ2-7; D unresolved. Germline V CDR1 and CDR2: MNHNS, SASEGT. V was cut by 6 bases and J by 3 bases, with 3 bases left in between. The CDR3 loop spans 10 amino acids.

This clone was seen only a few times. V is TRBV5-1 and J is TRBJ2-6; 7 bases align to TRBD1. CDR1 SGHRS and CDR2 YFSETQ come from the germline V gene. This CDR3 is 16 amino acids long. The trim removed 0 bases at V and 2 bases at J, leaving 2 bases unmatched. The CDR3 DNA sequence: TGCGCCAGCAGCTTGGAGACAGGGACTGGGGCCAACGTCCTGACTTTC. Protein sequence: CASSLETGTGANVLTF.